This TCR beta chain is drawn from a study of cytotoxic CD8 clonotypes in ibrutinib-treated CLL. Study-wide background: In all, about eleven patients were relapsed/refractory, around 15 were treatment-naive and roughly 18 were IGHV unmutated. A median about twelve months of treatment, range 6 to 36, preceded the collection of response samples.

Details on this clone: What it binds is unknown.

The study's findings and limits: Circulating CD8+ T-cell counts were tracked by baseline clonality, which exceeded that of age-matched healthy donors.

Sequencing was designed to attain a depth spanning 1 in 200,000 to 1 in 1 million T cells. Using immunoSEQ multiplex PCR, the repertoire was profiled, and TCRdb retains in-frame clones only, with some absent. The sample contains some 50,000 clones, 56% of which appear only once. V gave up 7 bases and J gave up 5 bases, with 14 bases separating them. Germline assignment: CDR1 MNHNS and CDR2 SASEGT. The CDR3 spans 13 residues. This sequence originates from a human donor with chronic lymphocytic leukemia. Source: PBMCs, taken after 24 months of ibrutinib treatment. V and J are TRBV6-1 and TRBJ1-2; a weak D match, TRBD1 (5 bases). CDR3 DNA sequence: TGTGCCAGCAAACCTTGGGGCGTATATGGCTACACCTTC. It translates to CASKPWGVYGYTF.